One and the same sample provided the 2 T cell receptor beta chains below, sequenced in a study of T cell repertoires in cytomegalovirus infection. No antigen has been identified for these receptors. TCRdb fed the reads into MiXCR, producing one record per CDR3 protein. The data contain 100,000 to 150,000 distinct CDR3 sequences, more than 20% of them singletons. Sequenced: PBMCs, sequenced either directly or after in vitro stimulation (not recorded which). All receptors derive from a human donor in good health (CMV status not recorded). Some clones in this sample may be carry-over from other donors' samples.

The CDR3 DNA follows: TGTGCCACCAGCAGAGAGGTGGGAGGGTCCTATGGCTACACCTTC. Translating it yields CATSREVGGSYGYTF. The V and J genes are TRBV15 and TRBJ1-2; no clear D gene. Per the germline V gene, CDR1 is LNHNV and CDR2 is YYDKDF (reference sequence). Trimming removed 0 bases at V and 4 bases at J, with 12 bases between. The CDR3 has 15 residues.

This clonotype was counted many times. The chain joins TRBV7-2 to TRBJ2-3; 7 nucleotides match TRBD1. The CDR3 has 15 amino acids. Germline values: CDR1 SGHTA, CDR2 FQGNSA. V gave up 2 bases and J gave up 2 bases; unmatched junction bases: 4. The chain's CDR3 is CASSLLGQHTDTQYF. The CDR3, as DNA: TGTGCCAGCAGCTTATTGGGACAGCACACAGATACGCAGTATTTT.